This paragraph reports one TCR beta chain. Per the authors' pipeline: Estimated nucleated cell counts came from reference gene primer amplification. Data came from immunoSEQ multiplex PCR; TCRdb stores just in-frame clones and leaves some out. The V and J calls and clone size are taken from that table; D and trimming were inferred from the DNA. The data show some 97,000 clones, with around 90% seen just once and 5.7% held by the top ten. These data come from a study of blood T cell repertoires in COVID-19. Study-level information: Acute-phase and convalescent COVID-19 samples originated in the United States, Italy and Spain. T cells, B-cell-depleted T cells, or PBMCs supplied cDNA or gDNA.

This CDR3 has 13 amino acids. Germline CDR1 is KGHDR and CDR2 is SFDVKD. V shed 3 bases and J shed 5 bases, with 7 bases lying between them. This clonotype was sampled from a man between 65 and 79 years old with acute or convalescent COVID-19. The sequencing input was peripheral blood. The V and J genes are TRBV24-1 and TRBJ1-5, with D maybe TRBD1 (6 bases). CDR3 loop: CATSDRQDQPQHF. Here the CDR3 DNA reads TGTGCCACCAGTGATCGACAGGATCAGCCCCAGCATTTT.